The rows below give T cell receptor beta chains drawn from one sample of a study of T cell changes during pregnancy in multiple sclerosis. The table came from immunoSEQ multiplex PCR; TCRdb's copy has only in-frame clones and leaves some out. The sample has about 49,000 clones, about 90% seen once; the top ten hold 0.37%. Sample: CD4+ T cells from peripheral blood mononuclear cells, taken in the second trimester of pregnancy. Receptors originate from a female donor in good health, enrolled as a control in a pregnancy study. CDR3s include the opening cysteine and the closing phenylalanine or tryptophan. D genes are given only for firm matches. Clone size appears in some rows only: once, few, many, or a class for an expanded clone.

13,NA,TRBV5-1,TRBJ1-2,TRBD1,TGCGCCAGCATGTCCCTGGACAGGGTCGGCTACACCTTC,CASMSLDRVGYTF
14,NA,TRBV11-3,TRBJ2-5,NA,TGTGCCAGCAGCTTAGACCTAAGCCAAGAGACCCAGTACTTC,CASSLDLSQETQYF
15,NA,TRBV18,TRBJ1-2,TRBD1,TGTGCCAGCTCACCGCCCGCGACAGGGGACTATGGCTACACCTTC,CASSPPATGDYGYTF
16,NA,TRBV14,TRBJ2-3,NA,TGTGCCAGCAGCCCTAGAGTCGTAGGAGCCGCAGATACGCAGTATTTT,CASSPRVVGAADTQYF
17,NA,TRBV30,TRBJ2-5,TRBD2,TGTGCCTGGAGTGTCCCCAGACTAGCGGGGGGGAGAGAGACCCAGTACTTC,CAWSVPRLAGGRETQYF
18,NA,TRBV4-3,TRBJ2-3,NA,TGCGCCAGCAGCCAAGATGGTAGCTCAGGGTATGATGCAGATACGCAGTATTTT,CASSQDGSSGYDADTQYF
16,NA,TRBV7-2,TRBJ2-3,TRBD2,TGTGCCAGCAGCTTAGCGGCTAGCGGGGCTGGGGATACGCAGTATTTT,CASSLAASGAGDTQYF
13,NA,TRBV14,TRBJ1-6,NA,TGTGCCAGCAGCCAGGGGGCTCGGTCACCCCTCCACTTT,CASSQGARSPLHF
14,NA,TRBV2,TRBJ2-3,NA,TGTGCCAGCAGATCGGGGTCTTCCACAGATACGCAGTATTTT,CASRSGSSTDTQYF
12,NA,TRBV5-6,TRBJ2-7,NA,TGTGCCAGCAGCTTGGTAACGGGGACTTATGTGTTC,CASSLVTGTYVF
12,once,TRBV5-8,TRBJ2-5,NA,TGTGCCAGCAAGGGGCTCCGGGAGACCCAGTACTTC,CASKGLRETQYF
13,once,TRBV2,TRBJ2-7,TRBD1,TGTGCCAGCAGTTTAGACAGGGGCGGTGAGCAGTACTTC,CASSLDRGGEQYF
15,NA,TRBV19,TRBJ1-5,NA,TGTGCCAGTAGTATAGGAACGGTTAGCAATCAGCCCCAGCATTTT,CASSIGTVSNQPQHF
15,NA,TRBV7-9,TRBJ1-3,TRBD1,TGTGCCAGCAGCTTCGGGACAGGGGAAGGAAACACCATATATTTT,CASSFGTGEGNTIYF
15,NA,TRBV18,TRBJ1-3,TRBD1,TGTGCCAGCTCACCACGGGACAGCTCTGGAAACACCATATATTTT,CASSPRDSSGNTIYF
12,NA,TRBV19,TRBJ1-5,NA,TGTGCCAGTAGGCCAGGGCCTCAGCCCCAGCATTTT,CASRPGPQPQHF
14,few,TRBV11-3,TRBJ1-1,NA,TGTGCCAGCAGCTCGCAGGGGATGAACACTGAAGCTTTCTTT,CASSSQGMNTEAFF
13,once,TRBV19,TRBJ1-3,NA,TGTGCCAGTGGACAGTCCTCTGGAAACACCATATATTTT,CASGQSSGNTIYF
14,NA,TRBV19,TRBJ1-3,NA,TGTGCCAGTAGCCTGTCGAGCTCTGGAAACACCATATATTTT,CASSLSSSGNTIYF
14,NA,TRBV6-6,TRBJ2-1,TRBD2,TGTGCCAGCAAGGGCTCGGGGGGACGGAATGAGCAGTTCTTC,CASKGSGGRNEQFF
15,once,TRBV5-1,TRBJ2-5,NA,TGCGCCAGCAGCGTACTGGGGACTGCACAAGAGACCCAGTACTTC,CASSVLGTAQETQYF
13,NA,TRBV30,TRBJ2-7,NA,TGTGCCTGGAGTGTACAGGGCTCCTACGAGCAGTACTTC,CAWSVQGSYEQYF
14,NA,TRBV5-5,TRBJ2-3,NA,TGTGCCAGCAGCTTGGTATTGGCAGGGAATACGCAGTATTTT,CASSLVLAGNTQYF
13,NA,TRBV6-1,TRBJ1-1,NA,TGTGCCAGCAGTGAAGCCCGGGGGACTGAAGCTTTCTTT,CASSEARGTEAFF
16,NA,TRBV9,TRBJ2-7,NA,TGTGCCAGCAGTAGTGGGACACCCAACATAAACTACGAGCAGTACTTC,CASSSGTPNINYEQYF
14,NA,TRBV19,TRBJ1-2,TRBD1,TGTGCCAGTAGTATATATAGACAGGGCGCCGGCTACACCTTC,CASSIYRQGAGYTF
15,NA,TRBV6-1,TRBJ2-7,TRBD1,TGTGCCAGCACCTCCACAGGGGGCGCCTCCTACGAGCAGTACTTC,CASTSTGGASYEQYF
16,NA,TRBV4-2,TRBJ1-6,NA,TGTGCCAGCAGCCAAGTTGCGGGGATATCTAATTCACCCCTCCACTTT,CASSQVAGISNSPLHF
14,NA,TRBV7-2,TRBJ2-1,NA,TGTGCCAGCAGCTTAGCTGGAGCTTACAATGAGCAGTTCTTC,CASSLAGAYNEQFF
12,once,TRBV14,TRBJ2-3,TRBD2,TGTGCCAGCAGTCGGGACTACCCAACGCAGTATTTT,CASSRDYPTQYF
18,NA,TRBV7-3,TRBJ2-1,TRBD1,TGTGCCAGCAGCTCTTCACCCCCGGACAGGGGGATCTACAATGAGCAGTTCTTC,CASSSSPPDRGIYNEQFF
16,few,TRBV30,TRBJ1-6,TRBD1,TGTGCCTGGAGTGTAAAGACAGGGGTAGACAATTCACCCCTCCACTTT,CAWSVKTGVDNSPLHF
18,NA,TRBV5-8,TRBJ1-4,TRBD1,TGTGCCAGCAGCTCCCATGGGGGACAGGGGGCGCGGACTGAAAAACTGTTTTTT,CASSSHGGQGARTEKLFF
13,NA,TRBV15,TRBJ1-2,NA,TGTGCCACCAGCAGGCCACACGCCTATGGCTACACCTTC,CATSRPHAYGYTF
14,NA,TRBV7-7,TRBJ1-6,NA,TGTGCTAGCAGCTTAGATCTCAGAAATTCACCCCTCCACTTT,CASSLDLRNSPLHF
15,NA,TRBV2,TRBJ1-5,TRBD1,TGTGCCAGCAGTCGGACAGGGGGGGGTAGGATGCCCCAGCATTTT,CASSRTGGGRMPQHF
14,NA,TRBV7-9,TRBJ2-1,NA,TGTGCCAGCGGCGGGGTTAGCTCCTACAATGAGCAGTTCTTC,CASGGVSSYNEQFF
11,NA,TRBV2,TRBJ2-3,NA,TGTGCCAGCACCAGGGCAGATACGCAGTATTTT,CASTRADTQYF
11,NA,TRBV29-1,TRBJ1-4,NA,TGCAGCGTTCAGAGGGGGGAAAAACTGTTTTTT,CSVQRGEKLFF
15,once,TRBV7-3,TRBJ1-1,NA,TGTGCCAGCAGCCCCGGTGGGCAGATGAACACTGAAGCTTTCTTT,CASSPGGQMNTEAFF
13,NA,TRBV6-5,TRBJ1-1,NA,TGTGCCAGCAGTTACTCTCGGGGGACTGAAGCTTTCTTT,CASSYSRGTEAFF
15,NA,TRBV10-3,TRBJ1-2,TRBD1,TGTGCCATCAGTGATAACCCGGGACAGCCATATGGCTACACCTTC,CAISDNPGQPYGYTF
13,NA,TRBV5-6,TRBJ1-2,NA,TGTGCCAGCAGCTTGGACTCGAGCTATGGCTACACCTTC,CASSLDSSYGYTF
14,NA,TRBV12-5,TRBJ1-6,NA,TGTGCTAGTGGTTTGGCTGCGGGGGATTCACCCCTCCACTTT,CASGLAAGDSPLHF
14,NA,TRBV11-1,TRBJ2-3,NA,TGTGCCAGCAGCATTAGCCGATGGACAAATACGCAGTATTTT,CASSISRWTNTQYF
19,NA,TRBV7-2,TRBJ2-3,TRBD1,TGTGCCAGCAGCTTGGCCGGGACAGGGAGCCTCCTTGGCACAGATACGCAGTATTTT,CASSLAGTGSLLGTDTQYF
16,NA,TRBV11-3,TRBJ2-7,NA,TGTGCCAGCAGCTTAGACGCCGCCGACCGGGCCTACGAGCAGTACTTC,CASSLDAADRAYEQYF
15,NA,TRBV6-5,TRBJ1-5,TRBD1,TGTGCCAGCAGTCGGGACTTAGGGGGCTATCAGCCCCAGCATTTT,CASSRDLGGYQPQHF
15,few,TRBV27,TRBJ2-2,TRBD1,TGTGCCAGCAGTAGACAGGGAACGAACACCGGGGAGCTGTTTTTT,CASSRQGTNTGELFF
15,NA,TRBV9,TRBJ2-2,NA,TGTGCCAGCAGCGTAGGTCCCGCGAACACCGGGGAGCTGTTTTTT,CASSVGPANTGELFF
15,once,TRBV11-1,TRBJ1-2,TRBD1,TGTGCCAGCAGCATTGGACAGGGGGAATTCTCTGGCTACACCTTC,CASSIGQGEFSGYTF
12,NA,TRBV10-3,TRBJ1-1,NA,TGTGCCATCAGCGGGACTCGTACTGAAGCTTTCTTT,CAISGTRTEAFF
13,once,TRBV11-3,TRBJ1-1,NA,TGTGCCAGCAGCCACGGGGGAAACACTGAAGCTTTCTTT,CASSHGGNTEAFF
15,NA,TRBV30,TRBJ2-5,TRBD1,TGTGCCTGGTGTGGCAGGGGGACCCTGCGGGAGACCCAGTACTTC,CAWCGRGTLRETQYF
15,once,TRBV18,TRBJ2-7,TRBD1,TGTGCCAGCTCACCACGTACCGGGACAGGAGACGAGCAGTACTTC,CASSPRTGTGDEQYF
14,few,TRBV7-6,TRBJ1-3,NA,TGTGCCAGCAGCTTGCAGGGCATTGGAAACACCATATATTTT,CASSLQGIGNTIYF
15,NA,TRBV30,TRBJ2-3,NA,TGTGCCTGGAGTGTAGGGGCGGGGTTCACAGATACGCAGTATTTT,CAWSVGAGFTDTQYF
17,NA,TRBV9,TRBJ1-6,NA,TGTGCCAGCAGCGTCCGTTCGGGGGGCGCCTATAATTCACCCCTCCACTTT,CASSVRSGGAYNSPLHF
16,NA,TRBV5-1,TRBJ2-2,TRBD1,TGCGCCAGCAGCGCAGGGACAGGGTTAGTTTTCGGGGAGCTGTTTTTT,CASSAGTGLVFGELFF